This TCR beta chain derives from a study of T-cell reconstitution after alpha-beta-depleted transplantation in children. General study results and limits: The origin of high day-60 TCRbeta diversity in some patients lay in surviving recipient T cells and thymic progenitors. At around two months after transplant, the alpha-beta T cells were reportedly derived from several hundred expanded clones that came from non-depleted graft cells. Newly made T cells mostly supplied T-cell counts and diversity one year after transplant.

During its preparation, the TCRbeta library received unique molecular identifiers. TCRdb analysed the PCR reads with MiXCR anew, one entry per CDR3 protein. The sample holds about 540,000 distinct CDR3 sequences; around 27% are singletons and the top ten take 30% to 40%. Trimming left V 0 bases short and J 0 bases short, with 7 bases between. In germline, CDR1 is SGHRS, CDR2 YFSETQ. This CDR3 comprises 15 residues. This clonotype was found a few times. As yet, its antigen is unknown. The sequence was obtained from a boy less than two years old with Wiskott-Aldrich syndrome, due to receive a stem cell transplant. The sample consisted of PBMCs, taken before TCRalphabeta/CD19-depleted stem cell transplant. The V gene is TRBV5-1, the J gene TRBJ1-3, with D possibly matching TRBD1 (5 bases). The CDR3 sequence is CASSLGDHSGNTIYF. CDR3 DNA: TGCGCCAGCAGCTTGGGGGACCACTCTGGAAACACCATATATTTT.